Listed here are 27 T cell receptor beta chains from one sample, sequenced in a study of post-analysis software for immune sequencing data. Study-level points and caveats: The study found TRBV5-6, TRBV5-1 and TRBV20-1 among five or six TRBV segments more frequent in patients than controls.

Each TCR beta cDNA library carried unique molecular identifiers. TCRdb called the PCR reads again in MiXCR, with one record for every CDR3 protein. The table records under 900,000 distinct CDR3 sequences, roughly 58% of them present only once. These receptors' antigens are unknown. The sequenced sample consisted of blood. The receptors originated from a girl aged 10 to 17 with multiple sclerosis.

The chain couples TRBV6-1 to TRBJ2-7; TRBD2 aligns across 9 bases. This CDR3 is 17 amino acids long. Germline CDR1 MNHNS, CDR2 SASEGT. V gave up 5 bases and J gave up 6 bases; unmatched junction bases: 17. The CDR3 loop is CASSRPSLAGRSGEQYF. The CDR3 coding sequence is TGTGCCAGCAGTCGGCCTTCTCTAGCGGGGAGGTCGGGCGAGCAGTACTTC.

CDR3 DNA sequence: TGCAGTGCTAGACCCTTAGAGGGTGGCAGTCAGCCCCAGCATTTT. Translating it yields CSARPLEGGSQPQHF. The chain has TRBV20-1 and TRBJ1-5; no definite D call. CDR1 is DFQATT and CDR2 is SNEGSKA in the germline V gene (reference sequence). This CDR3 contains 15 residues. V gave up 2 bases and J gave up 6 bases, with 17 bases separating them.

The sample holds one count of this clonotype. The CDR3 loop is CASSQGTSYGYTF. The DNA for the CDR3 is TGTGCCAGCAGCCAAGGGACGTCCTATGGCTACACCTTC. The V gene is TRBV11-2, the J gene TRBJ1-2; D is possibly TRBD1 (5 bases). CDR1 is SGHAT, CDR2 FQNNGV, per germline. The CDR3 is made up of 13 amino acids. V lost 5 bases and J 4 bases, leaving 11 bases between the germline ends.

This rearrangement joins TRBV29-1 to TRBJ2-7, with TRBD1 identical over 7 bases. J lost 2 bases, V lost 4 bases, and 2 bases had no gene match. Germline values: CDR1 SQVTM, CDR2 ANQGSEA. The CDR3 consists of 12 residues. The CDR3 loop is CSVAGGTYEQYF. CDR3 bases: TGCAGCGTTGCAGGGGGAACCTACGAGCAGTACTTC.

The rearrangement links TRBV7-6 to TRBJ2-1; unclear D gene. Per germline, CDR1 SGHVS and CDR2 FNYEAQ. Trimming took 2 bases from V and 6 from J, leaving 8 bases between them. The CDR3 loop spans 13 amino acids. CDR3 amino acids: CASSLYAGNEQFF. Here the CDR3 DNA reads TGTGCCAGCAGCTTATATGCCGGCAATGAGCAGTTCTTC.

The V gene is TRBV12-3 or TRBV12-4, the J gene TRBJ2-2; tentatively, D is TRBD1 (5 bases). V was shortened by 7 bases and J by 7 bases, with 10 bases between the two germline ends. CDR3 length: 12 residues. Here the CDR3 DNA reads TGTGCCAGCATGGGGCAGGGCGGGGAGCTGTTTTTT. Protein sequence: CASMGQGGELFF.

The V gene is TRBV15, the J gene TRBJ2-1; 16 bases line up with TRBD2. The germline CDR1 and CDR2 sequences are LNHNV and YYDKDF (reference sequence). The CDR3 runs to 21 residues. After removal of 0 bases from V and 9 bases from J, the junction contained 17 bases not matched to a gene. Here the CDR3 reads CATSRDSLGGTSGRAGGEQFF. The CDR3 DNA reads TGTGCCACCAGCAGAGATTCACTGGGGGGGACTAGCGGGAGGGCCGGTGGTGAGCAGTTCTTC.

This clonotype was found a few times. CDR3 coding DNA: TGCAGCGTAACAGGGTCTGGGGCCAACGTCCTGACTTTC. It codes for CSVTGSGANVLTF. The chain is built from TRBV29-1 and TRBJ2-6; a weak D match, TRBD1 (6 bases). This CDR3 is built from 13 residues. CDR1 and CDR2 from the germline V gene are SQVTM and ANQGSEA. With 6 bases removed from V and 1 base from J, the gap between germline ends came to 7 bases.

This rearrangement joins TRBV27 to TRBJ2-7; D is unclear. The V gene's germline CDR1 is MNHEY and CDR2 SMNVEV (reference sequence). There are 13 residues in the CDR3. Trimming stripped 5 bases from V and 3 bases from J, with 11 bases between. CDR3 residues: CASSPRLNYEQYF. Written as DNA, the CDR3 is TGTGCCAGCAGTCCCCGACTCAACTACGAGCAGTACTTC.

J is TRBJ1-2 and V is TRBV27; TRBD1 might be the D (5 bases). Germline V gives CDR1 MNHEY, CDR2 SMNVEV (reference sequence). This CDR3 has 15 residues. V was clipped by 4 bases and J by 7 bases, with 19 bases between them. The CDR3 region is CASSSSGHKLSGYTF. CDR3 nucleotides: TGTGCCAGCAGTTCTTCCGGACATAAGCTGTCTGGCTACACCTTC.

The CDR3 coding sequence is TGTGCAACGGCTACCCCGACCTACGAGCAGTACTTC. Amino acids: CATATPTYEQYF. The chain uses TRBV6-5 and TRBJ2-5; D remains ambiguous. The J call is in doubt because the DNA end fits TRBJ2-7 better. Looked up from germline, CDR1 is MNHEY and CDR2 is SVGAGI. The CDR3 is made up of 12 amino acids.

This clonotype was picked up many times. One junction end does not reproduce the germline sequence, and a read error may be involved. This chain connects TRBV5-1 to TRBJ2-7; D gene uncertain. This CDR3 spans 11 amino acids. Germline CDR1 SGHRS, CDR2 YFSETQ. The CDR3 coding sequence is TGTGCCAGCAGGAGCTCCTACGAGCAGTACTTC. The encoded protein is CASRSSYEQYF.

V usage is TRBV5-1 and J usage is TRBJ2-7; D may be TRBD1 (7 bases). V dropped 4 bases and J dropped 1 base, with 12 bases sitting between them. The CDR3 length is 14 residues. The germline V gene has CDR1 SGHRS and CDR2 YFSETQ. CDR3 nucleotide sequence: TGCGCCAGCAGCCGCGGGGACAGATCCTACGAGCAGTACTTC. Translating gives CASSRGDRSYEQYF.

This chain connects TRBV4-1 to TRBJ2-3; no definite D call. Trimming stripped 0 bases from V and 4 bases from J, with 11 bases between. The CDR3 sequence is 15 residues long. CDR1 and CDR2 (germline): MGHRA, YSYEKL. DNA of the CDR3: TGCGCCAGCAGCCAAGATTGGGCCAGGCCAGATACGCAGTATTTT. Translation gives CASSQDWARPDTQYF.

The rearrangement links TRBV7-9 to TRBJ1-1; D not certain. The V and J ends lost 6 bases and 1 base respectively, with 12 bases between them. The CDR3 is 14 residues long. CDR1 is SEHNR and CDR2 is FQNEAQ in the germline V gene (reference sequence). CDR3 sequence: CASSPRWENTEAFF. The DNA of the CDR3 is TGTGCCAGCAGTCCGAGGTGGGAGAACACTGAAGCTTTCTTT.

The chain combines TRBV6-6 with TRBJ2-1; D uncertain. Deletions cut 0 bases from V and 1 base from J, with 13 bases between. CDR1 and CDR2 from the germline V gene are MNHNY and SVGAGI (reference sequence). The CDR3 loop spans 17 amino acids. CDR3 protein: CASSYSALATSYNEQFF. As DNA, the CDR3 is TGTGCCAGCAGTTACTCTGCGCTTGCCACTTCCTACAATGAGCAGTTCTTC.

CDR3 nucleotides: TGTGCCAGCAGCTTAGGTGTGTTTGGATCTAGCACAGATACGCAGTATTTT. Amino acid sequence: CASSLGVFGSSTDTQYF. The chain couples TRBV7-6 to TRBJ2-3; D is ambiguous. This CDR3 has 17 residues. Trimming took off 1 base at V and 0 bases at J, with 14 bases between the two ends. In germline, CDR1 is SGHVS, CDR2 FNYEAQ.

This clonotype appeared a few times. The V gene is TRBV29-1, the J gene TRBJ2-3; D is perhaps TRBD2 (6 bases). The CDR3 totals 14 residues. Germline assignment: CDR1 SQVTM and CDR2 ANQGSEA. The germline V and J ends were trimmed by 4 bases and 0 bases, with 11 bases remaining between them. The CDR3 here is CSVGGSGSTDTQYF. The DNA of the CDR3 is TGCAGCGTTGGAGGTAGCGGAAGCACAGATACGCAGTATTTT.

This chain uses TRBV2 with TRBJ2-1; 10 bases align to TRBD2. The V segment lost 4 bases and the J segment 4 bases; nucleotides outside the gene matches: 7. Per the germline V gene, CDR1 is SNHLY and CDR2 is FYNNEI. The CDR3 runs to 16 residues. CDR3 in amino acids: CASSGLLAGGYNEQFF. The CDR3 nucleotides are TGTGCCAGCAGTGGTCTTTTAGCGGGAGGTTACAATGAGCAGTTCTTC.

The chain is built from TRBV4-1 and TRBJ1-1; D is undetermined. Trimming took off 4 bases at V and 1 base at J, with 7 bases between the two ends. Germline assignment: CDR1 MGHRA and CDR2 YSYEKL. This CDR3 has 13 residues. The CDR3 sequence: CASSPDSNTEAFF. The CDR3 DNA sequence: TGCGCCAGCAGCCCCGACTCGAACACTGAAGCTTTCTTT.

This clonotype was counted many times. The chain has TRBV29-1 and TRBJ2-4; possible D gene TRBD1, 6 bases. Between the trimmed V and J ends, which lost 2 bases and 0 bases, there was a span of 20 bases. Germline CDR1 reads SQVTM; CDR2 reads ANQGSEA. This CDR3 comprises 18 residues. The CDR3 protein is CSVEPTLGVRGAKNIQYF. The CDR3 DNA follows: TGCAGCGTTGAACCCACCTTGGGGGTCAGGGGAGCCAAAAACATTCAGTACTTC.

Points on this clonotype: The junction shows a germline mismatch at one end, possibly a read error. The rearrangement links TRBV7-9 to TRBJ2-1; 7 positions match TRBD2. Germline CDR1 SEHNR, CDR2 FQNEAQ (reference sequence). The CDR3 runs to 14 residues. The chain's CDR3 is CASSLAEGHNEQFF. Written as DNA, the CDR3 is TGTGCCAGCAGCCTAGCGGAGGGCCACAATGAGCAGTTCTTC.

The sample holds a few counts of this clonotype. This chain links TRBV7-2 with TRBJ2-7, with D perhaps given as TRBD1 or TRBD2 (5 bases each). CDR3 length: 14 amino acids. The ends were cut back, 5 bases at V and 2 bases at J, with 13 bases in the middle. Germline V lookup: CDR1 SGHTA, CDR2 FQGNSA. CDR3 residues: CASSNRDGPYEQYF. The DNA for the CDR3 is TGTGCCAGCAGCAACCGGGACGGACCCTACGAGCAGTACTTC.

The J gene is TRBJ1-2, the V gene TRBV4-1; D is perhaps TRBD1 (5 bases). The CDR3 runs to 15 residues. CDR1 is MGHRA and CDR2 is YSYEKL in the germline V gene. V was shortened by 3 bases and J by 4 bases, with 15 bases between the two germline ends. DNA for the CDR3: TGCGCCAGCAGCCAGTATCCAGGGTTAGGCTATGGCTACACCTTC. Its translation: CASSQYPGLGYGYTF.

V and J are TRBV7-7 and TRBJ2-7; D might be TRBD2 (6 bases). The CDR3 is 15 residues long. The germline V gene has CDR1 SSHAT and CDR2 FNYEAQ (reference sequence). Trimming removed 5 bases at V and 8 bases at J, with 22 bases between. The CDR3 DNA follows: TGTGCCAGCAGCCCAAACCGGGTAGGAGGGTTGAAGCAGTACTTC. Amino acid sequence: CASSPNRVGGLKQYF.

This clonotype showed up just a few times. The CDR3 sequence is CASSLGRTGMSLYGYTF. CDR3 in DNA: TGCGCCAGCAGCTTGGGTCGGACCGGTATGTCCCTCTATGGCTACACCTTC. The V call is TRBV5-1, the J call TRBJ1-2; D is unresolved. CDR1 is SGHRS and CDR2 is YFSETQ in the germline V gene. With 0 bases removed from V and 4 bases from J, the gap between germline ends came to 19 bases. The CDR3 has 17 amino acids.

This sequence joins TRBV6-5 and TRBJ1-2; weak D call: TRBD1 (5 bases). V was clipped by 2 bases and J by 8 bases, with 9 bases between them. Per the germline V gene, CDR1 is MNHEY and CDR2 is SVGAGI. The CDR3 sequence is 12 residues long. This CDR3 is CASSYQGIGYTF. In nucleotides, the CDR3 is TGTGCCAGCAGTTACCAGGGAATCGGCTACACCTTC.